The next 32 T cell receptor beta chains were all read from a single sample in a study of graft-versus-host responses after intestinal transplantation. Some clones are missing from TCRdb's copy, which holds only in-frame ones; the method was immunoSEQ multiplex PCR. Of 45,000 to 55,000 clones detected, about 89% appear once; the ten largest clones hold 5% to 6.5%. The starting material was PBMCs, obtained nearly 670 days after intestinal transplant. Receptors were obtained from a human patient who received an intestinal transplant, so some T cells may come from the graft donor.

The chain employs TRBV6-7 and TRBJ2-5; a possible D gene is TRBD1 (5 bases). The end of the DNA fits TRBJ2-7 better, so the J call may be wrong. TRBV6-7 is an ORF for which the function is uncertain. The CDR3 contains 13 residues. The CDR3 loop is CASSPGIIYEQYF. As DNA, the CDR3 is TGTGCCAGCAGCCCAGGGATAATCTACGAGCAGTACTTC.

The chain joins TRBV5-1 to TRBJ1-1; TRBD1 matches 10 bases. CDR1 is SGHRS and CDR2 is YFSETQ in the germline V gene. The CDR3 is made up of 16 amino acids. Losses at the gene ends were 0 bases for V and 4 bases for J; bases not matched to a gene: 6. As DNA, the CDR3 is TGCGCCAGCAGCTTGGAGGGACAGGGGCTTTCCACTGAAGCTTTCTTT. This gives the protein CASSLEGQGLSTEAFF.

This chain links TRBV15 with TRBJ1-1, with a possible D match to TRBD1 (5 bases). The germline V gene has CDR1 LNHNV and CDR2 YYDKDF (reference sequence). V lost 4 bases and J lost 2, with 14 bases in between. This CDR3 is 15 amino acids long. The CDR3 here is CATSTEGRPNTEAFF. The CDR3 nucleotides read TGTGCCACCAGCACCGAGGGACGGCCAAACACTGAAGCTTTCTTT.

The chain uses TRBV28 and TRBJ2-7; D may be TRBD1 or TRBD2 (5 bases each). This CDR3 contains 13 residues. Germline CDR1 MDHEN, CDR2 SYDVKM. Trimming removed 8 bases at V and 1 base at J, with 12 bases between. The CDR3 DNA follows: TGTGCCAGCTCGGGACCGCCGTCCTACGAGCAGTACTTC. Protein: CASSGPPSYEQYF.

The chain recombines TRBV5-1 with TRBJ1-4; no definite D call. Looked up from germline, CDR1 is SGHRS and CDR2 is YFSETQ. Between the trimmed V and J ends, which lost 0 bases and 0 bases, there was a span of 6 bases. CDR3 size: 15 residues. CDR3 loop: CASSLGTATNEKLFF. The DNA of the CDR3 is TGCGCCAGCAGCTTGGGGACCGCAACTAATGAAAAACTGTTTTTT.

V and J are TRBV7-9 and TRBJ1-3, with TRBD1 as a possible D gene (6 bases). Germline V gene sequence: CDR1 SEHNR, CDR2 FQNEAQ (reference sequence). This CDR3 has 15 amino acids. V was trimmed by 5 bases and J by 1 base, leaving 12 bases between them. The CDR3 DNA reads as TGTGCCAGCAGCGCCGGGACACTTTCTGGAAACACCATATATTTT. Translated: CASSAGTLSGNTIYF. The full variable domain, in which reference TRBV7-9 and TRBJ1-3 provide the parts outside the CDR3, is DTGVSQNPRHKITKRGQNVTFRCDPISEHNRLYWYRQTLGQGPEFLTYFQNEAQLEKSRLLSDRFSAERPKGSFSTLEIQRTEQGDSAMYLCASSAGTLSGNTIYFGEGSWLTVV.

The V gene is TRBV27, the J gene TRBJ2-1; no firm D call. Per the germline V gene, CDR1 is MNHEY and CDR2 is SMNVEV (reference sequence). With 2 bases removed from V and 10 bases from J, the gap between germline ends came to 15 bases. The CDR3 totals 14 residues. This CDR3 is CASSLKWVIGEQFF. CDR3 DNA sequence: TGTGCCAGCAGTTTAAAATGGGTGATAGGGGAGCAGTTCTTC.

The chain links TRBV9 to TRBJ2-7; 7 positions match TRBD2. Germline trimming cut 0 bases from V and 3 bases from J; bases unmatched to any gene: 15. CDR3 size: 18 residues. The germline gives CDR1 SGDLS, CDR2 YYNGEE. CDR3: CASSVAVDPGPGGYEQYF. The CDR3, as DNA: TGTGCCAGCAGCGTAGCGGTTGACCCGGGGCCGGGGGGCTACGAGCAGTACTTC.

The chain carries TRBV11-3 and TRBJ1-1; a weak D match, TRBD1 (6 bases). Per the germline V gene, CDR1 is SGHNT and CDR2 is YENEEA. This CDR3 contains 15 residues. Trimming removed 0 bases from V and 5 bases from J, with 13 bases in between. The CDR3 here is CASSLEGGAGTEAFF. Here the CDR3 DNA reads TGTGCCAGCAGCTTAGAGGGGGGCGCGGGGACTGAAGCTTTCTTT.

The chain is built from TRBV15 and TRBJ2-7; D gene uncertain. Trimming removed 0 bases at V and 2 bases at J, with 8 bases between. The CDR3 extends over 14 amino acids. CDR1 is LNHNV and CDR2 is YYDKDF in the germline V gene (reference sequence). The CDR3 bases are TGTGCCACCAGCAGAGATAGTGGGCCCTACGAGCAGTACTTC. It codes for CATSRDSGPYEQYF.

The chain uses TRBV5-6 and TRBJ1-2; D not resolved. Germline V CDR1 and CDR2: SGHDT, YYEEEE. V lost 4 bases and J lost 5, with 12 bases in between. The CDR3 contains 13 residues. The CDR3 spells CASSPARFYGYTF. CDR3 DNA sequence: TGTGCCAGCAGCCCTGCCAGGTTTTATGGCTACACCTTC.

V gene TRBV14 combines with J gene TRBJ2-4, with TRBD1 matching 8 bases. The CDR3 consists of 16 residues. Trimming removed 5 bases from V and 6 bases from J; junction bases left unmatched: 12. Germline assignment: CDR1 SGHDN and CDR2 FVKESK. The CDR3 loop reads CASSAPGLTGANIQYF. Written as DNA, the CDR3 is TGTGCCAGCAGCGCTCCGGGACTGACAGGGGCAAACATTCAGTACTTC.

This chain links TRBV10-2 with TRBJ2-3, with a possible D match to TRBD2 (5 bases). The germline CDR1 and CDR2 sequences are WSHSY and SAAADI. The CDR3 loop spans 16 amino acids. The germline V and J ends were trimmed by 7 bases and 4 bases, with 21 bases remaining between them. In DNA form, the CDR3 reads TGCGCCAGCACCCAAACGGACCCAATCGGGGCAGATACGCAGTATTTT. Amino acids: CASTQTDPIGADTQYF.

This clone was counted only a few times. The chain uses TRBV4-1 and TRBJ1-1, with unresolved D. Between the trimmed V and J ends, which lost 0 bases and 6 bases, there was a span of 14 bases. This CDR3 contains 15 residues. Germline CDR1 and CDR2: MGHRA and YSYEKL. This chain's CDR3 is CASSQDFPGGSEAFF. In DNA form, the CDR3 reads TGCGCCAGCAGCCAAGATTTTCCAGGAGGGTCTGAAGCTTTCTTT.

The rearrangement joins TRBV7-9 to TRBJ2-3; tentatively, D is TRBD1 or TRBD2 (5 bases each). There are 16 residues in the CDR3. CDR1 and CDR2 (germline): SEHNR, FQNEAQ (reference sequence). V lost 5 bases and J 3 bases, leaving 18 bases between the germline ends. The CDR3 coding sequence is TGTGCCAGCAGCACTAGGTCCCTAGAGGGGACAGATACGCAGTATTTT. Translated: CASSTRSLEGTDTQYF.

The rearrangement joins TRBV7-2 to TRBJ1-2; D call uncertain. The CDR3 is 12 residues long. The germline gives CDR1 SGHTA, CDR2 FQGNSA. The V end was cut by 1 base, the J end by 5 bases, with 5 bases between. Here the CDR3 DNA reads TGTGCCAGCAGCTTAGAGCCGTATGGCTACACCTTC. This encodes CASSLEPYGYTF.

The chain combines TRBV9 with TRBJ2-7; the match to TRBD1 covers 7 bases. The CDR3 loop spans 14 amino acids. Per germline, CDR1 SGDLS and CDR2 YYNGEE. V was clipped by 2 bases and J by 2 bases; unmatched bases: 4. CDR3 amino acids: CASSVGQSTYEQYF. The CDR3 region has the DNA TGTGCCAGCAGCGTGGGACAGAGTACCTACGAGCAGTACTTC.

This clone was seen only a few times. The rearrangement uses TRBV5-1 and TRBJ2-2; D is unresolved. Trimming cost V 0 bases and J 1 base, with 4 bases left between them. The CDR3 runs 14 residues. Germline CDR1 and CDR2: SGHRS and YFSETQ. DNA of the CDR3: TGCGCCAGCAGCTTGGAACGGAACACCGGGGAGCTGTTTTTT. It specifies CASSLERNTGELFF.

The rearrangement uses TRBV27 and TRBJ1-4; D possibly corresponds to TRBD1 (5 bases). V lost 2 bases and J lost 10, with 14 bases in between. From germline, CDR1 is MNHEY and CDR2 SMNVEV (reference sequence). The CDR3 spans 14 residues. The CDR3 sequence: CASSLGAGYGKLFF. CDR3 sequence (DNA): TGTGCCAGCAGTTTAGGGGCAGGGTACGGAAAACTGTTTTTT.

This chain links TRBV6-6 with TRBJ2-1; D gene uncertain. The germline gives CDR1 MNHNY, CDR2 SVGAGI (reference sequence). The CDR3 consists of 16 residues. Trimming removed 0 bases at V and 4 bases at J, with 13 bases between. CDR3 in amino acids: CASSYSPTPPYNEQFF. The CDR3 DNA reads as TGTGCCAGCAGTTACTCACCTACTCCCCCGTACAATGAGCAGTTCTTC.

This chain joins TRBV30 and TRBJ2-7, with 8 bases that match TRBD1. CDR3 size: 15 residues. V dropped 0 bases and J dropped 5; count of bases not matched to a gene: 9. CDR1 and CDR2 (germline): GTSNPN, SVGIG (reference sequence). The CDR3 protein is CAWSVGRTGPNEQYF. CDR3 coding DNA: TGTGCCTGGAGTGTTGGGAGGACAGGGCCTAACGAGCAGTACTTC.

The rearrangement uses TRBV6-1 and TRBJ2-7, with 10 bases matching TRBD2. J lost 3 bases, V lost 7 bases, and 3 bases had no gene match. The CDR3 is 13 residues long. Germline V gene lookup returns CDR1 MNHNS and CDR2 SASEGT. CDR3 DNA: TGTGCCAGCAAACTAGCGGGAAGCTACGAGCAGTACTTC. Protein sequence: CASKLAGSYEQYF.

The CDR3 sequence: CASSAGNTIYF. The CDR3 bases are TGTGCCAGCTCGGCTGGAAACACCATATATTTT. The chain recombines TRBV14 with TRBJ1-3; D is unclear. Germline V CDR1 and CDR2: SGHDN, FVKESK. CDR3 length: 11 residues. V was clipped by 8 bases and J by 2 bases, with 4 bases between them.

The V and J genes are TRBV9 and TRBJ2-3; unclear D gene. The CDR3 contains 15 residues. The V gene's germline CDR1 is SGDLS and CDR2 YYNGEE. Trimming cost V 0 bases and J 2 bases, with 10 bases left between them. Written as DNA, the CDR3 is TGTGCCAGCAGCGTAGATACTTACTCCACAGATACGCAGTATTTT. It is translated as CASSVDTYSTDTQYF. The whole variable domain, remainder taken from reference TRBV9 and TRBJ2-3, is DSGVTQTPKHLITATGQRVTLRCSPRSGDLSVYWYQQSLDQGLQFLIQYYNGEERAKGNILERFSAQQFPDLHSELNLSSLELGDSALYFCASSVDTYSTDTQYFGPGTRLTVL.

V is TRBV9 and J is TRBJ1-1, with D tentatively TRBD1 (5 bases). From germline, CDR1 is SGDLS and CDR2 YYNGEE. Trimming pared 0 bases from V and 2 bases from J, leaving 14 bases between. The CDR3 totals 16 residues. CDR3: CASSVGLQAINTEAFF. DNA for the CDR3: TGTGCCAGCAGCGTAGGGCTACAGGCTATCAACACTGAAGCTTTCTTT.

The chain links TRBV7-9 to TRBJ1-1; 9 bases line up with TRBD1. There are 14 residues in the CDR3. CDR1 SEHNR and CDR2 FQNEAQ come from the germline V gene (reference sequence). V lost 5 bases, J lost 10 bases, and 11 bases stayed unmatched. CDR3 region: CASSARTGAGTAFF. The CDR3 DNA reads TGTGCCAGCAGCGCCCGGACAGGGGCCGGCACAGCTTTCTTT.

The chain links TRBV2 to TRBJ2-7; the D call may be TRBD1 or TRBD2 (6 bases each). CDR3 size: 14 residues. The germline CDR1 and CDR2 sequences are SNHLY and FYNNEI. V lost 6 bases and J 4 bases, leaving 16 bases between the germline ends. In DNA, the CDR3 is TGTGCCAGCAGGGGGAGAGGGGGGCTTTACGAGCAGTACTTC. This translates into CASRGRGGLYEQYF. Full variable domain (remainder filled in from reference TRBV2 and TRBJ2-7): EPEVTQTPSHQVTQMGQEVILRCVPISNHLYFYWYRQILGQKVEFLVSFYNNEISEKSEIFDDQFSVERPDGSNFTLKIRSTKLEDSAMYFCASRGRGGLYEQYFGPGTRLTVT.

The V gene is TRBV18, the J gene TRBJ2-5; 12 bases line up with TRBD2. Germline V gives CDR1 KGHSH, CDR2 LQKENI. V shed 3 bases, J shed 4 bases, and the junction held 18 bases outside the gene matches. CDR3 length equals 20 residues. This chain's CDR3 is CASSPTRTSGGTLLGETQYF. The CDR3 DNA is TGTGCCAGCTCACCGACCAGAACTAGCGGGGGGACTCTATTAGGAGAGACCCAGTACTTC.

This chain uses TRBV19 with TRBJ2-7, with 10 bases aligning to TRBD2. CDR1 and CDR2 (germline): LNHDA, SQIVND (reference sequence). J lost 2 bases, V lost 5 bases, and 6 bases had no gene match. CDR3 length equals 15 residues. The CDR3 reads CASSSSGGDTYEQYF. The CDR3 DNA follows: TGTGCCAGTAGTTCTAGCGGGGGCGATACCTACGAGCAGTACTTC.

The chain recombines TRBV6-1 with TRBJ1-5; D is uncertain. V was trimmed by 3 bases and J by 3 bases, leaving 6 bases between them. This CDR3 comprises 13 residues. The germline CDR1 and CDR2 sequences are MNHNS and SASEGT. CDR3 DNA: TGTGCCAGCAGTGACGGAAACAATCAGCCCCAGCATTTT. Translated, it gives CASSDGNNQPQHF.

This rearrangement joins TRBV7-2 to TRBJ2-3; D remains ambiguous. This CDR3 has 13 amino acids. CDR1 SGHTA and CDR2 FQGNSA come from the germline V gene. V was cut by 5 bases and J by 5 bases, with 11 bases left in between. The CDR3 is CASSSRRIDTQYF. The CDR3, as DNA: TGTGCCAGCAGCAGTCGGCGAATAGATACGCAGTATTTT.

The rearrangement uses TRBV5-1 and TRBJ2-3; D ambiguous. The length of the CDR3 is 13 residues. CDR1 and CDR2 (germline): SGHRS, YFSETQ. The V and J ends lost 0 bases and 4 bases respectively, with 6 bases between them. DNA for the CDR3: TGCGCCAGCAGCTTGGCTGGCGCAGATACGCAGTATTTT. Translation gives CASSLAGADTQYF.